A selection of T cell receptor beta chains follows, all from one sample in a study of blood T cell repertoires in COVID-19. The method was immunoSEQ multiplex PCR; TCRdb's version includes in-frame clones alone and lacks a portion of them. The sample consists of about 140,000 clones, more than 65% of them appearing once. The sample consisted of peripheral blood. These receptors all come from a human donor in a cohort sampled during active COVID-19. Both conserved end residues are trimmed from each CDR3.

v_call: TRBV3-1/TRBV3-2
j_call: TRBJ2-7
cdr3_length: 14
cdr3_aa: ASSLGTGGRWGEQY

v_call: TRBV7-9
j_call: TRBJ2-5
cdr3_length: 10
cdr3_aa: ASSLNEETQY

v_call: TRBV12-3/TRBV12-4
j_call: TRBJ1-6
cdr3_length: 11
cdr3_aa: ASSPQRNSPLH

v_call: TRBV19
j_call: TRBJ2-5
cdr3_length: 10
cdr3_aa: ASSDFQETQY

v_call: TRBV3-1/TRBV3-2
j_call: TRBJ1-3
cdr3_length: 12
cdr3_aa: ASSGASSGNTIY

v_call: TRBV6-6
j_call: TRBJ2-3
cdr3_length: 12
cdr3_aa: ASSSGLAADTQY

v_call: TRBV5-8
j_call: TRBJ1-2
cdr3_length: 11
cdr3_aa: ASSLQGPWGYT

v_call: TRBV3-1/TRBV3-2
j_call: TRBJ1-2
cdr3_length: 11
cdr3_aa: ASSQDPVDGYT

v_call: TRBV28
j_call: TRBJ1-1
cdr3_length: 11
cdr3_aa: ASRSAGLAEAF

v_call: TRBV28
j_call: TRBJ1-1
cdr3_length: 13
cdr3_aa: ASSAGTGGLWRAF

v_call: TRBV5-1
j_call: TRBJ1-2
cdr3_length: 14
cdr3_aa: ASSLGALRGRYGYT

v_call: TRBV7-6
j_call: TRBJ1-4
cdr3_length: 16
cdr3_aa: ASSLFRDRGQIGEKLF

v_call: TRBV19
j_call: TRBJ1-5
cdr3_length: 13
cdr3_aa: ASTRTGESNQPQH

v_call: TRBV12-3/TRBV12-4
j_call: TRBJ2-7
cdr3_length: 11
cdr3_aa: ASRVAGTYEQY

v_call: TRBV19
j_call: TRBJ2-3
cdr3_length: 16
cdr3_aa: ASSIGSGLRIVTDTQY

v_call: TRBV9
j_call: TRBJ2-1
cdr3_length: 13
cdr3_aa: ASSVGSGGYNEQF

v_call: TRBV13
j_call: TRBJ1-4
cdr3_length: 13
cdr3_aa: ASSERYRTVEKLF

v_call: TRBV29-1
j_call: TRBJ1-2
cdr3_length: 11
cdr3_aa: SAARPGGIGYT

v_call: TRBV6-5
j_call: TRBJ1-5
cdr3_length: 13
cdr3_aa: ASSYSRTGALPQH

v_call: TRBV7-3
j_call: TRBJ2-2
cdr3_length: 12
cdr3_aa: ASSPLGSTGELF

v_call: TRBV5-1
j_call: TRBJ2-7
cdr3_length: 13
cdr3_aa: ASSDRDRGLYEQY

v_call: TRBV5-4
j_call: TRBJ2-3
cdr3_length: 13
cdr3_aa: ASTFAGGPSATQY

v_call: TRBV7-2
j_call: TRBJ1-1
cdr3_length: 12
cdr3_aa: ASSFRQGRTEAF

v_call: TRBV9
j_call: TRBJ2-3
cdr3_length: 15
cdr3_aa: ASSTPSGGHGTDTQY

v_call: TRBV6-5
j_call: TRBJ1-1
cdr3_length: 12
cdr3_aa: ASSLRGAVAEAF

v_call: TRBV28
j_call: TRBJ1-1
cdr3_length: 13
cdr3_aa: ASSLPTGAFAEAF

v_call: TRBV9
j_call: TRBJ2-3
cdr3_length: 11
cdr3_aa: ASSVGQTDTQY

v_call: TRBV4-1
j_call: TRBJ2-7
cdr3_length: 15
cdr3_aa: ASSQVPQGTGPNEQY

v_call: TRBV28
j_call: TRBJ2-2
cdr3_length: 11
cdr3_aa: ASSLSRSGELF

v_call: TRBV7-2
j_call: TRBJ2-1
cdr3_length: 17
cdr3_aa: ASSLQKTRQIDTENEQF

v_call: TRBV15
j_call: TRBJ2-7
cdr3_length: 12
cdr3_aa: ATSQGQGAWEQY

v_call: TRBV12-5
j_call: TRBJ1-2
cdr3_length: 14
cdr3_aa: ASALRTGPLSYGYT

v_call: TRBV27
j_call: TRBJ2-3
cdr3_length: 14
cdr3_aa: ASSPRGTSGTDTQY

v_call: TRBV5-1
j_call: TRBJ2-7
cdr3_length: 12
cdr3_aa: ASRGTGGSYEQY

v_call: TRBV28
j_call: TRBJ1-1
cdr3_length: 12
cdr3_aa: ASREGSQNTEAF